A single sample gave rise to the 16 T cell receptor beta chains below, sequenced in a study of cytomegalovirus exposure and HLA in healthy donors. Primers: 60 Vbeta forward and 13 Jbeta reverse. TCRdb's copy holds only in-frame clones and misses some; the assay was immunoSEQ multiplex PCR. The profile shows 75,000 to 100,000 clones, roughly 79% of them singletons. The sequenced material came from PBMCs. Source of these receptors: a woman in her 70s in good health and CMV-seropositive.

This rearrangement joins TRBV13 to TRBJ1-2; D may be TRBD1 (5 bases). V lost 5 bases and J lost 4, with 17 bases in between. The length of the CDR3 is 15 residues. Germline CDR1 and CDR2: PRHDT and FYEKMQ (reference sequence). CDR3 sequence (DNA): TGTGCCAGCAGCCCGAACAGGAACCCGGGCTATGGCTACACCTTC. Translated, it gives CASSPNRNPGYGYTF.

The chain combines TRBV18 with TRBJ2-1, with 9 bases lining up with TRBD2. V trimming: 0 bases; J trimming: 7 bases; junction bases outside the gene matches: 7. This CDR3 contains 16 residues. Germline V gene sequence: CDR1 KGHSH, CDR2 LQKENI. The DNA of the CDR3 is TGTGCCAGCTCACCACCGATAGCGGGAGTCCGAAATGAGCAGTTCTTC. It encodes CASSPPIAGVRNEQFF.

The chain links TRBV5-6 to TRBJ1-1; a weak D match, TRBD1 (5 bases). Trimming removed 2 bases from V and 1 base from J, with 12 bases in between. The germline CDR1 and CDR2 sequences are SGHDT and YYEEEE. The CDR3 is 15 residues long. The CDR3 nucleotides read TGTGCCAGCAGCTTCTGGGGCGCCGGGAACACTGAAGCTTTCTTT. Translation gives CASSFWGAGNTEAFF.

This rearrangement joins TRBV28 to TRBJ2-1, with TRBD1 identical over 10 bases. The CDR3 contains 16 residues. Looked up from germline, CDR1 is MDHEN and CDR2 is SYDVKM. Trimming at V came to 6 bases and at J to 7 bases, leaving 12 bases not matched to a gene. The CDR3 is CASRLAWDRGRNEQFF. The DNA for the CDR3 is TGTGCCAGCAGACTAGCCTGGGACAGGGGTAGAAATGAGCAGTTCTTC.

V gene TRBV7-9 combines with J gene TRBJ1-2; no definite D call. CDR3 length: 13 residues. V shed 5 bases and J shed 4 bases, with 11 bases lying between them. Germline loops: CDR1 SEHNR, CDR2 FQNEAQ (reference sequence). The CDR3 loop reads CASSHPPSYGYTF. DNA for the CDR3: TGTGCCAGCAGCCACCCGCCCAGCTATGGCTACACCTTC.

Comments on this clone: Other DNA variants within this sample encode the same CDR3. CDR3 in amino acids: CSATHSGRRGFGANEKLFF. CDR3 in DNA: TGCAGCGCCACTCACTCCGGCAGGAGGGGCTTTGGGGCTAATGAAAAACTGTTTTTT. The rearrangement joins TRBV29-1 to TRBJ1-4; TRBD1 might be the D (5 bases). Germline V CDR1 and CDR2: SQVTM, ANQGSEA. The CDR3 runs to 19 residues. V lost 7 bases, J lost 3 bases, and 30 bases lay in between.

In nucleotides, the CDR3 is TGTGCCAGCAGCATGAGTGGGCTAGCGGGAGGCGGGCAGTTCTTC. The encoded protein is CASSMSGLAGGGQFF. The V gene is TRBV7-8, the J gene TRBJ2-1, with 11 positions matching TRBD2. Germline assignment: CDR1 SGHVS and CDR2 FQNEAQ. CDR3 length: 15 residues. Trimming removed 5 bases from V and 12 bases from J; junction bases left unmatched: 12.

The CDR3 DNA reads TGTGCCAGCAGTCGGACAGTCTATGGCTACACCTTC. It yields the protein CASSRTVYGYTF. The rearrangement uses TRBV6-1 and TRBJ1-2; D may be TRBD1 (6 bases). This CDR3 comprises 12 residues. Germline V lookup: CDR1 MNHNS, CDR2 SASEGT. V lost 5 bases and J lost 4, with 8 bases in between.

This clone was counted between two and nine times. The V call is TRBV19, the J call TRBJ2-5; 11 positions agree with TRBD2. The V segment lost 1 base and the J segment 4 bases; nucleotides outside the gene matches: 5. Looked up from germline, CDR1 is LNHDA and CDR2 is SQIVND (reference sequence). This CDR3 is built from 16 residues. The CDR3 nucleotides are TGTGCCAGTAGTATAGCTAGCGGGGGGACAACAGAGACCCAGTACTTC. This translates into CASSIASGGTTETQYF.

This clone was seen a single time. The chain links TRBV11-2 to TRBJ2-1; 7 bases match TRBD2. CDR1 is SGHAT, CDR2 FQNNGV, per germline. Trimming took 4 bases from V and 7 from J; bases not matched to a gene: 7. The CDR3 length is 14 residues. The CDR3, as DNA: TGTGCCAGCAGCTCAGTAGCGGGTTTGAATGAGCAGTTCTTC. Translating gives CASSSVAGLNEQFF.

The V and J genes are TRBV2 and TRBJ1-2, with D hard to call. CDR1 and CDR2 (germline): SNHLY, FYNNEI. V gave up 6 bases and J gave up 2 bases, with 13 bases separating them. The CDR3 extends over 14 amino acids. CDR3 amino acids: CASRREGRNYGYTF. CDR3 DNA sequence: TGTGCCAGCAGAAGGGAGGGCCGGAACTATGGCTACACCTTC.

The rearrangement uses TRBV28 and TRBJ2-7; possible D gene TRBD2, 6 bases. V lost 3 bases and J 7 bases, leaving 16 bases between the germline ends. CDR3 length equals 14 residues. Germline CDR1 reads MDHEN; CDR2 reads SYDVKM. In nucleotides, the CDR3 is TGTGCCAGCAGTTTCCTGGCGGGAAGAGCTGAGCAGTACTTC. Translation: CASSFLAGRAEQYF.

The chain employs TRBV7-2 and TRBJ2-7; 7 bases are shared with TRBD2. CDR1 is SGHTA, CDR2 FQGNSA, per germline. The J segment lost 8 bases and the V segment lost 5 bases, leaving 9 bases of the junction unmatched. CDR3 size: 13 residues. The CDR3 sequence is CASSQRWEGQQYF. As DNA, the CDR3 is TGTGCCAGCAGCCAAAGGTGGGAGGGTCAGCAGTACTTC.

The chain couples TRBV28 to TRBJ2-3; the D gene is possibly TRBD1 (6 bases). V dropped 7 bases and J dropped 0 bases, with 17 bases sitting between them. Germline CDR1 is MDHEN and CDR2 is SYDVKM. The CDR3 totals 16 residues. Here the CDR3 DNA reads TGTGCCAGCACCTTAGGGGGAAGCCCTAGCACAGATACGCAGTATTTT. This sequence encodes CASTLGGSPSTDTQYF.

The chain employs TRBV30 and TRBJ1-5, with 9 bases identical to TRBD1. The CDR3 length is 14 residues. V gave up 5 bases and J gave up 2 bases; unmatched junction bases: 4. Germline values: CDR1 GTSNPN, CDR2 SVGIG (reference sequence). The CDR3 here is CAWGTGGGNQPQHF. In DNA, the CDR3 is TGTGCCTGGGGTACAGGGGGCGGCAATCAGCCCCAGCATTTT.

This clone was seen only a few times. The J gene is TRBJ2-7, the V gene TRBV6-1; 8 positions agree with TRBD1. V shed 4 bases and J 2 bases; nucleotides not matched to a gene: 7. This CDR3 is 15 amino acids long. CDR1 MNHNS and CDR2 SASEGT come from the germline V gene. The CDR3 nucleotides are TGTGCCAGCAGTGCCTACCTGACAGGGGCCTACGAGCAGTACTTC. This gives the protein CASSAYLTGAYEQYF.